This T cell receptor beta chain originates from a study of Tregs in tolerant kidney transplant recipients. Study summary: Recipients received nonmyeloablative bone marrow transplants from related graft donors, with transient mixed chimerism. Recipient Tregs were cultured approximately 15 days with activated donor B cells and IL-2. CD4+CD25+CD127- cells came from approximately three-day belatacept mixed lymphocyte reactions, some with roughly 5-day graft donor restimulation. Stimulator donor B cells were generated over about 9 days with CD40L, cyclosporin A and IL-4.

Points on this clone: Its antigen is not known.

Clones were sequenced by immunoSEQ multiplex PCR, and TCRdb holds only the in-frame ones, with some missing. The table includes more than 1,500 clones, roughly 40% detected once. This clonotype originated in a human patient who received a combined kidney and bone marrow transplant. The graft donor may account for some of the T cells. The sequencing input was Tregs from blood cultured with allogeneic cells.

The CDR3 DNA reads TGTGCCAGTAGTATGTTTTTAGGACAGGGCATACAGCAGTATTTT. It is translated as CASSMFLGQGIQQYF. The chain combines TRBV19 with TRBJ2-3, with 8 bases fitting TRBD1. The germline V gene has CDR1 LNHDA and CDR2 SQIVND (reference sequence). V was clipped by 3 bases and J by 11 bases; unmatched bases: 13. The CDR3 is 15 residues long.